The 24 T cell receptor beta chains in this list originate from one sample, sequenced in a study of metastatic and nonmetastatic thyroid tumors. No treatment had been given to any patient before thyroid surgery. TCRdb re-clonotyped the PCR reads through MiXCR. Of around 6,000 clones in the sample, over 25% were seen once. Sequenced material: adjacent normal tissue. The receptor source for this set is a female donor with papillary thyroid cancer or a benign thyroid nodule (not recorded which). Some clones in this sample may be carry-over from other donors' samples.

V is TRBV5-1 and J is TRBJ1-2, with TRBD1 matching over 8 bases. The CDR3 loop spans 17 amino acids. CDR1 is SGHRS, CDR2 YFSETQ, per germline. The junction had 12 bases not matched to a gene; V was cut back by 4 bases and J by 1 base. Written as DNA, the CDR3 is TGCGCCAGCAGCAAGACGGTGGGGGACAGGATTAACTATGGCTACACCTTC. Translating it yields CASSKTVGDRINYGYTF.

The chain uses TRBV19 and TRBJ1-1, with D maybe TRBD1 (5 bases). From germline, CDR1 is LNHDA and CDR2 SQIVND (reference sequence). V was clipped by 6 bases and J by 1 base, with 9 bases between them. CDR3 length: 13 amino acids. The CDR3 sequence: CASSRQPNTEAFF. CDR3 bases: TGTGCCAGTAGCCGACAGCCGAACACTGAAGCTTTCTTT.

Sample share makes this clone medium-sized. The chain joins TRBV5-1 to TRBJ2-3; D unresolved. Germline V gene sequence: CDR1 SGHRS, CDR2 YFSETQ. V lost 3 bases to trimming and J lost 3 bases, with 17 bases between them. This CDR3 is 16 amino acids long. CDR3 in DNA: TGCGCCAGCAGCTCCGCGGAAGGGCCAGAGACAGATACGCAGTATTTT. Residues: CASSSAEGPETDTQYF.

The J gene is TRBJ1-1, the V gene TRBV12-3 or TRBV12-4, with TRBD1 as a possible D gene (5 bases). V lost 2 bases to trimming and J lost 0 bases, with 7 bases between them. The CDR3 loop spans 14 amino acids. In DNA, the CDR3 is TGTGCCAGCAGTTTACTAGGGGTGAACACTGAAGCTTTCTTT. Residues: CASSLLGVNTEAFF.

In its sample, this clone is medium-sized. The chain carries TRBV7-6 and TRBJ2-6; 8 nucleotides line up with TRBD2. V was pared by 4 bases and J by 1 base, with 6 bases of the junction left unmatched. The CDR3 consists of 17 residues. From germline, CDR1 is SGHVS and CDR2 FNYEAQ. The CDR3 nucleotides read TGTGCCAGCAGCTCCCACGGGGGGGCATCTGGGGCCAACGTCCTGACTTTC. This sequence encodes CASSSHGGASGANVLTF.

V is TRBV11-2 and J is TRBJ2-7; D unresolved. The CDR3 totals 13 residues. Trimming shortened V by 5 bases and J by 2 bases, and 10 bases separated the two germline ends. From germline, CDR1 is SGHAT and CDR2 FQNNGV. CDR3 nucleotide sequence: TGTGCCAGCAGCCTGGATGTTACCTACGAGCAGTACTTC. It encodes CASSLDVTYEQYF.

The chain joins TRBV11-2 to TRBJ2-1; 14 bases match TRBD2. Germline assignment: CDR1 SGHAT and CDR2 FQNNGV. The CDR3 loop spans 17 amino acids. J gave up 4 bases and V 3 bases, and 5 bases lay outside the gene matches. CDR3 loop: CASSFGLAGGTYNEQFF. The CDR3 DNA follows: TGTGCCAGCAGCTTTGGACTAGCGGGAGGAACGTACAATGAGCAGTTCTTC.

The rearrangement joins TRBV19 to TRBJ1-1; possible D gene TRBD1, 5 bases. The CDR3 covers 13 residues. CDR1 is LNHDA, CDR2 SQIVND, per germline (reference sequence). Trimming stripped 6 bases from V and 11 bases from J, with 19 bases between. CDR3 loop: CASSLTGGQWAFF. In nucleotides, the CDR3 is TGTGCCAGTAGCCTAACGGGGGGTCAATGGGCTTTCTTT.

By share, this clone counts as large. The V call is TRBV20-1, the J call TRBJ2-1; 7 positions agree with TRBD2. The CDR3 extends over 13 amino acids. Germline CDR1 and CDR2: DFQATT and SNEGSKA (reference sequence). J was trimmed by 0 bases and V by 8 bases; bases with no gene match: 4. CDR3 loop: CSPGTISYNEQFF. The CDR3 DNA follows: TGCAGTCCAGGGACTATCTCCTACAATGAGCAGTTCTTC.

This clone was detected many times. The chain is built from TRBV2 and TRBJ2-7; no firm D call. The V gene lost 1 base and the J gene lost 2 bases, with 9 bases spanning the gap. CDR3 length equals 14 residues. Germline lookup yields CDR1 SNHLY and CDR2 FYNNEI. The chain's CDR3 is CASSEDLGTYEQYF. CDR3 coding DNA: TGTGCCAGCAGTGAAGATCTGGGAACCTACGAGCAGTACTTC.

Relative to its sample, this clone is medium-sized. At one boundary the junction diverges from the germline segment, which might be a read error. V is TRBV2 and J is TRBJ2-4; a possible D gene is TRBD2 (5 bases). Per the germline V gene, CDR1 is SNHLY and CDR2 is FYNNEI. The CDR3 has 11 amino acids. In DNA, the CDR3 is TGTGCCAGCAGAGAAGACTACCCTCAGTACTTC. It encodes CASREDYPQYF.

On this clone: Different DNA sequences within this sample yield the same CDR3. The chain has TRBV10-2 and TRBJ2-3; D not certain. This CDR3 is 13 amino acids long. Germline lookup yields CDR1 WSHSY and CDR2 SAAADI. Trimming removed 6 bases from V and 5 bases from J, with 12 bases in between. This chain's CDR3 is CASSPFSLDTQYF. The CDR3 DNA follows: TGCGCCAGCAGCCCTTTTTCATTAGATACGCAGTATTTT.

By share, this clone counts as large. The V gene is TRBV19, the J gene TRBJ1-2, with D maybe TRBD1 (6 bases). With 5 bases removed from V and 6 bases from J, the gap between germline ends came to 19 bases. The CDR3 is 15 amino acids. The germline V gene encodes CDR1 LNHDA and CDR2 SQIVND (reference sequence). As DNA, the CDR3 is TGTGCCAGTAGTTTCCTCTCGCGGGGGCAGGATGGCTACACCTTC. Amino acid sequence: CASSFLSRGQDGYTF.

This chain uses TRBV11-2 with TRBJ2-7; D is unclear. The V gene lost 2 bases and the J gene lost 9 bases, with 11 bases spanning the gap. CDR1 and CDR2 from the germline V gene are SGHAT and FQNNGV. The CDR3 has 12 amino acids. The CDR3 coding sequence is TGTGCCAGCAGCTTACAAAACCGAGGGCAGTACTTC. It is translated as CASSLQNRGQYF.

This clone was recorded a few times. This chain uses TRBV30 with TRBJ1-6; 7 bases agree with TRBD1. This CDR3 is 13 amino acids long. The germline V gene has CDR1 GTSNPN and CDR2 SVGIG (reference sequence). V lost 2 bases, J lost 9 bases, and 4 bases stayed unmatched. CDR3 protein: CAWSRAGGSPLHF. The CDR3 nucleotides read TGTGCCTGGAGTAGGGCAGGGGGTTCACCCCTCCACTTT.

CDR3 residues: CASSLGLQYEQYF. The CDR3 DNA reads as TGTGCCAGCAGCTTAGGGTTACAGTACGAGCAGTACTTC. The V call is TRBV7-2, the J call TRBJ2-7, with D unresolved. Germline V gives CDR1 SGHTA, CDR2 FQGNSA. The CDR3 runs 13 residues. V was shortened by 1 base and J by 4 bases, with 8 bases between the two germline ends.

Concerning this clone itself: This specimen includes other DNA sequences encoding the same CDR3. The chain is built from TRBV28 and TRBJ1-4; no definite D call. Between the trimmed V and J ends, which lost 4 bases and 17 bases, there was a span of 14 bases. Germline CDR1 is MDHEN and CDR2 is SYDVKM. There are 11 residues in the CDR3. In DNA, the CDR3 is TGTGCCAGCAGTTCCCCCGGCCGACTTTTTTTT. It translates to CASSSPGRLFF.

This chain joins TRBV19 and TRBJ2-2; D is uncertain. V gave up 6 bases and J gave up 4 bases, with 3 bases separating them. The CDR3 length is 11 residues. Germline lookup yields CDR1 LNHDA and CDR2 SQIVND (reference sequence). The DNA for the CDR3 is TGTGCCAGTAGAACCACCGGGGAGCTGTTTTTT. It is translated as CASRTTGELFF.

In its sample, this clone was seen once. CDR3 nucleotides: TGCGCCAGCAGCCAAGTTATTGTAGGTTACGAGCAGTACTTC. This translates into CASSQVIVGYEQYF. The chain carries TRBV4-1 and TRBJ2-7, with D hard to call. The germline CDR1 and CDR2 sequences are MGHRA and YSYEKL. The CDR3 runs to 14 residues. V lost 1 base and J 4 bases, leaving 11 bases between the germline ends.

This clone was detected a few times. This rearrangement joins TRBV28 to TRBJ2-1; no clear D gene. The CDR3 extends over 12 amino acids. The germline V gene encodes CDR1 MDHEN and CDR2 SYDVKM. V was pared by 6 bases and J by 6 bases, with 9 bases between. CDR3 DNA sequence: TGTGCCAGCAGCCTTGCCAGCAATGAGCAGTTCTTC. This translates into CASSLASNEQFF.

This clone occurred a few times. V is TRBV13 and J is TRBJ1-1, with D perhaps matching TRBD1 (5 bases). From germline, CDR1 is PRHDT and CDR2 FYEKMQ (reference sequence). The CDR3 runs to 13 residues. V lost 7 bases and J lost 4, with 13 bases in between. CDR3 in amino acids: CASIPGGVTEAFF. CDR3 sequence (DNA): TGTGCCAGCATCCCTGGGGGAGTCACTGAAGCTTTCTTT.

With regard to this clone: This same CDR3 is encoded by further DNA sequences in the sample. The rearrangement uses TRBV2 and TRBJ2-5, with 10 bases fitting TRBD1. V dropped 3 bases and J dropped 1; count of bases not matched to a gene: 5. Germline CDR1 and CDR2: SNHLY and FYNNEI. The CDR3 is made up of 16 amino acids. The CDR3 region is CASSDETGGVQETQYF. The CDR3 nucleotides read TGTGCCAGCAGTGACGAGACAGGGGGCGTCCAAGAGACCCAGTACTTC. Using reference TRBV2 and TRBJ2-5 for the parts outside the CDR3, the full variable domain is EPEVTQTPSHQVTQMGQEVILRCVPISNHLYFYWYRQILGQKVEFLVSFYNNEISEKSEIFDDQFSVERPDGSNFTLKIRSTKLEDSAMYFCASSDETGGVQETQYFGPGTRLLVL.

The V and J genes are TRBV27 and TRBJ2-2; D possibly uses TRBD1 or TRBD2 (5 bases each). The CDR3 spans 15 residues. V was shortened by 2 bases and J by 5 bases, with 12 bases between the two germline ends. CDR1 and CDR2 from the germline V gene are MNHEY and SMNVEV (reference sequence). CDR3 sequence (DNA): TGTGCCAGCAGTTTACGGGACCCAGGGACCGGGGAGCTGTTTTTT. Its translation is CASSLRDPGTGELFF.

The V call is TRBV5-1, the J call TRBJ2-7; 10 bases map to TRBD1. Germline trimming cut 0 bases from V and 2 bases from J; bases unmatched to any gene: 8. This CDR3 spans 17 amino acids. CDR1 and CDR2 from the germline V gene are SGHRS and YFSETQ. The CDR3 region has the DNA TGCGCCAGCAGCTTGGCCTTGAGACAGGGGGCAGCCTACGAGCAGTACTTC. It translates to CASSLALRQGAAYEQYF.